These T cell receptor beta chains were read from a single sample in a study of cytomegalovirus exposure and HLA in healthy donors. The protocol was immunoSEQ multiplex PCR, while the TCRdb copy is restricted to in-frame clones and leaves out a portion. The sample shows 85,000 to 100,000 clones, less than 70% of them seen only once. The sequencing input was PBMCs. The receptors originated from a human donor in good health. The CDR3 runs from the conserved cysteine through the conserved F or W. Fields, in order: D gene, CDR3 length, clone size, J gene, V gene, CDR3 DNA, CDR3 protein. D genes are given only for firm matches. For some rows the clone size is stated as once, few or many, or as a class when expanded; others skip it.

- | 18 | - | TRBJ2-6 | TRBV19 | TGTGCCAGTAGTACCTGGGGGGGCGGCTTCTCTGGGGCCAACGTCCTGACTTTC | CASSTWGGGFSGANVLTF
TRBD1 | 19 | few | TRBJ1-6 | TRBV5-3 | TGTGCCAGAAAATTGGGGGGGCAGGGGGCTAGCTCCTATAATTCACCCCTCCACTTT | CARKLGGQGASSYNSPLHF
TRBD2 | 19 | - | TRBJ2-3 | TRBV15 | TGTGCCACCAGCAGAGATCTGACTAGCGCCAACCCGGGCACAGATACGCAGTATTTT | CATSRDLTSANPGTDTQYF
TRBD1 | 13 | - | TRBJ1-1 | TRBV2 | TGTGCCAGCAATACAGGGGTGCACACTGAAGCTTTCTTT | CASNTGVHTEAFF
TRBD2 | 16 | few | TRBJ2-3 | TRBV7-3 | TGTGCCAGCAGCCGCCTAGGACTAGCGGGCACAGATACGCAGTATTTT | CASSRLGLAGTDTQYF
TRBD2 | 17 | - | TRBJ2-3 | TRBV15 | TGTGCCACCAGCAGAGAACCAGCGGGGGGGAAAACAGATACGCAGTATTTT | CATSREPAGGKTDTQYF
TRBD2 | 12 | - | TRBJ2-7 | TRBV18 | TGTGCCAGCGCTGGGACTAGCTACGAGCAGTACTTC | CASAGTSYEQYF
- | 14 | - | TRBJ2-2 | TRBV18 | TGTGCCAGCTCACCTTTGTCGCAGGCCGGGGAGCTGTTTTTT | CASSPLSQAGELFF
TRBD2 | 17 | - | TRBJ2-3 | TRBV4-1 | TGCGCCAGCAGCCAAGAGTTTGAGGGACTAGCAACAGATACGCAGTATTTT | CASSQEFEGLATDTQYF
- | 16 | - | TRBJ1-2 | TRBV5-8 | TGTGCCAGCAGCTTGGGCGGGGGCAGTCGTAACTATGGCTACACCTTC | CASSLGGGSRNYGYTF
- | 12 | few | TRBJ2-3 | TRBV11-2 | TGTGCCAGCAGCTTAGGGGGGGAGGCGCAGTATTTT | CASSLGGEAQYF
- | 13 | once | TRBJ1-1 | TRBV6-5 | TGTGCCAGCAGTTACTCTTCCGACACTGAAGCTTTCTTT | CASSYSSDTEAFF
TRBD1 | 18 | once | TRBJ1-1 | TRBV19 | TGTGCCAGTATCCCCCCGGGACAGGGGGTAGGTAGGAACACTGAAGCTTTCTTT | CASIPPGQGVGRNTEAFF
- | 11 | few | TRBJ1-1 | TRBV29-1 | TGCAGCGTTGAGTTCTACACTGAAGCTTTCTTT | CSVEFYTEAFF
- | 15 | - | TRBJ2-1 | TRBV6-5 | TGTGCCAGCAGACGCGACAGGCCATCCTACAATGAGCAGTTCTTC | CASRRDRPSYNEQFF
- | 13 | - | TRBJ1-5 | TRBV9 | TGTGCCAGCAGCGTGGGGGAGGCTCAGCCCCAGCATTTT | CASSVGEAQPQHF
TRBD1 | 16 | - | TRBJ2-5 | TRBV5-4 | TGTGCCAGCACCCAACAGGGGGCGCGAGGGCGGGAGACCCAGTACTTC | CASTQQGARGRETQYF
TRBD1 | 16 | few | TRBJ1-4 | TRBV13 | TGTGCCAGCAGCCCGCGGGACAGGGAATCTAATGAAAAACTGTTTTTT | CASSPRDRESNEKLFF
TRBD1 | 13 | few | TRBJ1-1 | TRBV6-1 | TGTGCCAGCAGTCGCGGACAGGACACTGAAGCTTTCTTT | CASSRGQDTEAFF
TRBD1 | 16 | - | TRBJ1-2 | TRBV6-5 | TGTGCCAGCAGTTACTCAAGGACAGGGGGAGGCTATGGCTACACCTTC | CASSYSRTGGGYGYTF
- | 12 | - | TRBJ2-1 | TRBV10-3 | TGTGCCATCAGTCCAGCGGTCAATGAGCAGTTCTTC | CAISPAVNEQFF
- | 14 | - | TRBJ2-5 | TRBV5-1 | TGCGCCAGCACCTTCAGGGGCCCCCAAGAGACCCAGTACTTC | CASTFRGPQETQYF
- | 13 | - | TRBJ2-5 | TRBV5-5 | TGTGCCAGTACCTTGACAGGTCAAGAGACCCAGTACTTC | CASTLTGQETQYF
- | 14 | - | TRBJ2-2 | TRBV5-1 | TGCGCCAGCAGCACGGGTCAAAACACCGGGGAGCTGTTTTTT | CASSTGQNTGELFF
TRBD2 | 17 | - | TRBJ2-2 | TRBV10-3 | TGTGCCATCAAGGCCGGAACTAGCGGCACCTCCACCGGGGAGCTGTTTTTT | CAIKAGTSGTSTGELFF
TRBD1 | 14 | - | TRBJ1-2 | TRBV5-7 | TGTGCCAGCAGCTGGGACAGGGCTTACTATGGCTACACCTTC | CASSWDRAYYGYTF
- | 16 | - | TRBJ1-1 | TRBV10-1 | TGCGCCAGCAACAAGAATCGTAAGCGGAGGGACACTGAAGCTTTCTTT | CASNKNRKRRDTEAFF
- | 12 | - | TRBJ1-4 | TRBV7-9 | TGTGCCAGCAGCTCCGCGGTTGGGAAACTGTTTTTT | CASSSAVGKLFF